These T cell receptor beta chains were read from a single sample in a study of spatial heterogeneity in lung cancer. TCRdb reprocessed the 5' RACE reads with MiXCR, giving one entry per CDR3 protein. The profile shows over 10,000 distinct CDR3 sequences, around 6.1% of them singletons. The sample here was lung tumor tissue, taken at surgery. These receptors all come from a female donor with early-stage non-small cell lung cancer. The CDR3 runs from the conserved cysteine through the conserved F or W.

>TRBJ2-3|TRBV7-8
CASKLGVAGDTQYF
>TRBJ2-4|TRBV20-1
CSARGDRGLGIQYF
>TRBJ2-7|TRBV4-3
CASSSENRRLHYEQYF
>TRBJ2-3|TRBV5-4
CASSLGGADTQYF
>TRBJ1-2|TRBV5-1
CASSLEGELGYTF
>TRBJ2-3|TRBV7-9
CASSSPGLGTSAVTDTQYF
>TRBJ2-7|TRBV27
CASSPSTPSGLAGGRVYEQYF
>TRBJ2-5|TRBV20-1
CSGNLASGGAETQYF
>TRBJ1-5|TRBV7-9
CASRSREQPQHF
>TRBJ1-5|TRBV20-1
CSATPFNQPQHF
>TRBJ2-5|TRBV12-3/TRBV12-4
CASSLAAKGKETQYF
>TRBJ2-1|TRBV3-1
CASSRGTRYEQFF
>TRBJ2-3|TRBV7-9
CASSLARASGPSTDTQYF
>TRBJ2-6|TRBV6-2/TRBV6-3
CASSRTGGYGANVLTF
>TRBJ2-1|TRBV7-8
CASSFRTARRGDNEQFF
>TRBJ2-3|TRBV11-2
CASSLTPRTTTDTQYF
>TRBJ1-6|TRBV6-1
CASSEMGVRYNSPLHF